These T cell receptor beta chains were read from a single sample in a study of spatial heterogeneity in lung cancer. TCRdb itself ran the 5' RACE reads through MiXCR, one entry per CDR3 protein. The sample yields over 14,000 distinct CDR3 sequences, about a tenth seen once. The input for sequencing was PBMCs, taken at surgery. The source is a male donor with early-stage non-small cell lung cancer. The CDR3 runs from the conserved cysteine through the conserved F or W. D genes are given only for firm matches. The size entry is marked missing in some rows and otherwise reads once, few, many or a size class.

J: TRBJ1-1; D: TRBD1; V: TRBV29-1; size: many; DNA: TGCAGCGCTATGGACAGGGTGAACACTGAAGCTTTCTTT; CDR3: CSAMDRVNTEAFF
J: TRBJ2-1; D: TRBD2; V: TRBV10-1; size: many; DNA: TGCGCCAGCACCTCACCGGGGGGTGAGCAGTTCTTC; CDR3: CASTSPGGEQFF
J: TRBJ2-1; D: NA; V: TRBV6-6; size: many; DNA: TGTGCCAGCAGCCTCAGGGGCAATGAGCAGTTCTTC; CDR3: CASSLRGNEQFF
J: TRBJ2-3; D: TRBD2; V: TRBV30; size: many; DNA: TGTGCCTGGAGTGTCGGAACTAGCGGGGGGGCGGCGAATTTT; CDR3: CAWSVGTSGGAANF
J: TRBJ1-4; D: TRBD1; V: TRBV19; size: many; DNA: TGTGCCAACGCGACAGGGGTCGGCGGTAATGAAAAACTGTTTTTT; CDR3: CANATGVGGNEKLFF
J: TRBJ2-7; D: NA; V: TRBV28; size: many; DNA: TGTGCCAGCACTGCGGGACGGGGCTCCTACGAGCAGTACTTC; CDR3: CASTAGRGSYEQYF
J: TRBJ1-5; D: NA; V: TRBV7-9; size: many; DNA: TGTGCCAGCAGCTTAGAAGTACGGCAGGACAATCAGCCCCAGCATTTT; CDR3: CASSLEVRQDNQPQHF
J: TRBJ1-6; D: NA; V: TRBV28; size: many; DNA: TGTGCCAGCAGTTTGGATTCACCCCTCCACTTT; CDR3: CASSLDSPLHF
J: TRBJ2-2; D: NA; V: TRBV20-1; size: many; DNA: TGCAGTGCCCCATTGGAGGAGGGGACCACCGGGGAGCTGTTTTTT; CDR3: CSAPLEEGTTGELFF
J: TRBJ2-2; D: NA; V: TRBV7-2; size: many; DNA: TGTGCCAGCAGCCCCCTAGCATCTGCCGGGGAGCTGTTTTTT; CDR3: CASSPLASAGELFF
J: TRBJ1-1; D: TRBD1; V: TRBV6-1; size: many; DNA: TGTGCCAGCAGGCCCCGGGACAGGGAGGGGGCCTCTGAAGCTTTCTTT; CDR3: CASRPRDREGASEAFF
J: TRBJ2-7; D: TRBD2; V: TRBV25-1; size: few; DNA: TGTGCCAGCAGCAGACTAGCGGGAGTCTCCGAGCAGTACTTC; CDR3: CASSRLAGVSEQYF
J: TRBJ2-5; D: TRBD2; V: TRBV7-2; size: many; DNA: TGTGCCAGCAGCTTAGTTTATGGCGGGGGAGAGACCCAGTACTTC; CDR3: CASSLVYGGGETQYF
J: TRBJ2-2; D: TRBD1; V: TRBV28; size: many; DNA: TGTGCCAGCAGTCAACAGGGGATGGGCGGGGAGCTGTTTTTT; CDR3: CASSQQGMGGELFF
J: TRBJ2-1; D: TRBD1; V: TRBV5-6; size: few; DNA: TGTGCCAGCAGCGCTTGGGACAGGGCTAAAGACAATGAGCAGTTCTTC; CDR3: CASSAWDRAKDNEQFF
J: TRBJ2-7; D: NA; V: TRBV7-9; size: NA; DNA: TGTGCCAGCAGCTTAGCGCTCCGGGAGCGAGAGCAGTACTTC; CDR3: CASSLALREREQYF
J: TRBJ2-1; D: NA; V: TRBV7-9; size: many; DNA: TGTGCCAGCAGCTTGGCGGGTTCCTACAATGAGCAGTTCTTC; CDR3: CASSLAGSYNEQFF
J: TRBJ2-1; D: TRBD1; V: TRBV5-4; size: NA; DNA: TGTGCCAGCAGCTTGGGGGGACAGGGGGCTAATGAGCAGTTCTTC; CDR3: CASSLGGQGANEQFF
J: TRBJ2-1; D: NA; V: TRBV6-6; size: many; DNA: TGTGCCAGCAGCCTGATAGGAGGTGGCTCCTACAATGAGCAGTTCTTC; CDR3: CASSLIGGGSYNEQFF
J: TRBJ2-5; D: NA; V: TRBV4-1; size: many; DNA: TGCGCCAGCAGCCAAGACCCCCCGGGGGGCGGAGAGACCCAGTACTTC; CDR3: CASSQDPPGGGETQYF
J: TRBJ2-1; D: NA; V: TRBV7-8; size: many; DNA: TGTGCCAGCAGCTTAGGGTCTGGCAGGGCGGGCAATGAGCAGTTCTTC; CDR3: CASSLGSGRAGNEQFF
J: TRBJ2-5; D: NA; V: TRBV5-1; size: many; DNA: TGCGCCAGCAGCCCGGGACACCTTGGAGAGACCCAGTACTTC; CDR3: CASSPGHLGETQYF
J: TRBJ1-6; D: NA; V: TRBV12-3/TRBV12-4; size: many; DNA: TGTGCCAGCGCTGGTCGGGGGTCACCCCTCCACTTT; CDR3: CASAGRGSPLHF
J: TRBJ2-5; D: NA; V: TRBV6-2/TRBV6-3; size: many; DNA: TGTGCCAGCAGTTACATTGGGCTTGAGACCCAGTACTTC; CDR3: CASSYIGLETQYF
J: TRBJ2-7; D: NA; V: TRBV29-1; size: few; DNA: TGCAGCGTCCGTGACCGGGAGAAACTTGACGAGCAGTACTTC; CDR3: CSVRDREKLDEQYF
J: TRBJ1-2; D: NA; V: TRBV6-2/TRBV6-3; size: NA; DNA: TGTGCCAGCAGGACGGGACAAGGATCCACCTATGGCTACACCTTC; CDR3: CASRTGQGSTYGYTF
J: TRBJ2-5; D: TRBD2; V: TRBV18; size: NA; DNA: TGTGCCAGCTCTCCCGTAGCGGGTACGCAAGAGACCCAGTACTTC; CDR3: CASSPVAGTQETQYF
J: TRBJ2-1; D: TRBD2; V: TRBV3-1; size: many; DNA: TGTGCCAGCAGCCAGGCTAGCGGGACACACAATGAGCAGTTCTTC; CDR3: CASSQASGTHNEQFF
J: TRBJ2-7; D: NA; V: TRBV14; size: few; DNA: TGTGCCAGCAGCCAAGGGCCGCGGTTAGCGTCCTACGAGCAGTGCTTC; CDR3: CASSQGPRLASYEQCF
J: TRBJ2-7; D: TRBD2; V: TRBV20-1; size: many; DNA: TGCAGTGCTGCTCCTCCCTCTAGCGGGAAGGTTATGGTGTCCTACGAGCAGTACTTC; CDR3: CSAAPPSSGKVMVSYEQYF
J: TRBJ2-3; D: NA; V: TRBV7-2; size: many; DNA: TGTGCCAGCAGCTTAGGGAGGGTAGGAGGCACAGATACGCAGTATTTT; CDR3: CASSLGRVGGTDTQYF
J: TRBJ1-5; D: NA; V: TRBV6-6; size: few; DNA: TGTGCCAGCGCGGCCTACAGCAATCAGCCCCAGCATTTT; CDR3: CASAAYSNQPQHF
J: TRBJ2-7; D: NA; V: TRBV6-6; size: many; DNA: TGTGCCAGCAGGGACAGCAATTCGGGGGAGCAGTACTTC; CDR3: CASRDSNSGEQYF
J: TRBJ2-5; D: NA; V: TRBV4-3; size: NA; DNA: TGCGCCAGCAGCCAAGTAGTTACCGAGGAGACCCAGTACTTC; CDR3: CASSQVVTEETQYF
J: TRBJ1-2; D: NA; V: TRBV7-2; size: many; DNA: TGTGCCAGCAGCCGGGGGCGGGGCCCAGGTCTTGACGGCTACACCTTC; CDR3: CASSRGRGPGLDGYTF
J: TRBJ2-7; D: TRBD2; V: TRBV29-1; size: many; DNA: TGCAGCGTTGAGCCCACTAGCGGTCGCCGAGGTGAGCAGTACTTC; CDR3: CSVEPTSGRRGEQYF
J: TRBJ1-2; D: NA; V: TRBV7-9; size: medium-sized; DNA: TGTGCCAGCAGCCCCCGACAGCCTACTTGGGATGGCTACACCTTC; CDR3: CASSPRQPTWDGYTF
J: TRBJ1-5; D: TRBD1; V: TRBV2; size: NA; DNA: TGTGCCAGCAGTTCCCGGGACAGGAATCAGCCCCAGCATTTT; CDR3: CASSSRDRNQPQHF
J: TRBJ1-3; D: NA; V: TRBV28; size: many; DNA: TGTGCCAGCAGTCCCCGGAGTGGCACCATATATTTT; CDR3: CASSPRSGTIYF
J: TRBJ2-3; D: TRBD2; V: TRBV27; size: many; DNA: TGTGCCAGCAGTTGGCGTTTAGCGGGAGGGCCTTTTGGCACAGATACGCAGTATTTT; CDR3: CASSWRLAGGPFGTDTQYF